This T cell receptor beta chain was identified in a study of Ad26.COV2.S vaccination and SARS-CoV-2 variants. Sequenced by immunoSEQ multiplex PCR; TCRdb stores in-frame clones only, minus some. The data show about 220,000 clones, roughly 88% seen once. Study-level results: The breadth of spike-specific CD8+ and CD4+ T cell responses after vaccination was reportedly substantial. Spike-specific TCR breadth was greater in vaccine than placebo recipients.

Treatment described: some 20 received Ad26.COV2.S at low or high dose, single or two shots; 5 received placebo; per-sample allocation not given. Vaccine and placebo recipients were sampled on day 63 after the first injection. It was an adult aged 18-55 years in Boston who was the donor. V lost 5 bases, J lost 7 bases, and 9 bases stayed unmatched. CDR1 is MNHEY and CDR2 is SVGEGT in the germline V gene. The CDR3 is made up of 16 amino acids. Worth noting for this clone: As yet, its antigen is unknown.

The source material was peripheral blood, sampled in a trial of Ad26.COV2.S vaccine versus placebo. This sequence originates from a person between 18 and 59 years old who received the Ad26.COV2.S COVID-19 vaccine or a placebo. The chain links TRBV6-2 or TRBV6-3 to TRBJ2-1, with 12 nucleotides matching TRBD2. This CDR3 reads CASSRLAGATGNEQFF. Here the CDR3 DNA reads TGTGCCAGCAGTCGACTAGCGGGGGCGACGGGGAATGAGCAGTTCTTC.